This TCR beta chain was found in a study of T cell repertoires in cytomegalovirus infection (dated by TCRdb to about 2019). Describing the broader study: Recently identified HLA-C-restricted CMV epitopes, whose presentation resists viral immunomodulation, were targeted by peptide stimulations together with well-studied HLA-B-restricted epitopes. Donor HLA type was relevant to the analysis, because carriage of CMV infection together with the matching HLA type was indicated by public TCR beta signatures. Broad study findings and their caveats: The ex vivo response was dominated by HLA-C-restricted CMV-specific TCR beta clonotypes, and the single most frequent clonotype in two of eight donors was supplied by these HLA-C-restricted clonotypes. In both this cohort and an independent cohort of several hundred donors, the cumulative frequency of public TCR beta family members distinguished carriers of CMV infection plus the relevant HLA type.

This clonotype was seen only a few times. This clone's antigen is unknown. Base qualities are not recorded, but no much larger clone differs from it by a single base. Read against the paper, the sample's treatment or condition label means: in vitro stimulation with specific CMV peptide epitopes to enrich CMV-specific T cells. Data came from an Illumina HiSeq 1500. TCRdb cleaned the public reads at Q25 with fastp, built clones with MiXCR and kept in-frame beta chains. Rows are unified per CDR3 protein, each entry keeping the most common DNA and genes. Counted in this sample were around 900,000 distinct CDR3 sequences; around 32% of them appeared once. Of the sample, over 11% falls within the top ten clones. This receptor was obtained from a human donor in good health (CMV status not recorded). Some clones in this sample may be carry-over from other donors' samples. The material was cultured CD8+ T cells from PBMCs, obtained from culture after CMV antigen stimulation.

CDR3 protein: CASSLGRVLTGELFF. The DNA sequence is as follows: TGTGCCAGCAGCTTAGGACGGGTGCTGACCGGGGAGCTGTTTTTT. The chain uses TRBV7-9 and TRBJ2-2; the D gene remains uncertain. The germline V gene (reference sequence) supplies CDR1 SEHNR and CDR2 FQNEAQ. V gives up 1 base and J gives up 5 bases, and the segment between their germline ends measures 11 bases. The CDR3 has 15 amino acids, counting the end cysteine and phenylalanine. The only DNA kept is the CDR3, 45 bases in frame from the first base.